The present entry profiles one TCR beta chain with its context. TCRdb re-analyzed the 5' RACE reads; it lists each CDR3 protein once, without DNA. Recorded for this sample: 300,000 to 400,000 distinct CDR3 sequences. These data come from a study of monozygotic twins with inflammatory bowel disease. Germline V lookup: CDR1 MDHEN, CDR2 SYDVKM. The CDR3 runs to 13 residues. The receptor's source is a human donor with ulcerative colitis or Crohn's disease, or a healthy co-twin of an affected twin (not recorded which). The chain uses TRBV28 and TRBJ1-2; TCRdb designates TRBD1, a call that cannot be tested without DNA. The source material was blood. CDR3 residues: CASSRGQPYGYTF.